This paragraph reports one TCR beta chain. This clonotype was recorded many times. The specificity of this receptor is unknown. Base qualities are not recorded, but no much larger clone differs from it by a single base. This specimen comes from a study of Graves' ophthalmopathy and Graves' hyperthyroidism (dated by TCRdb to the late 2010s). Regarding the study in general: Peripheral blood samples were taken at the time of initial diagnosis, before any treatment was given. The study used signatures of the TCR beta repertoire to tell Graves' ophthalmopathy apart from Graves' hyperthyroidism and to predict which patients would progress to ophthalmopathy. In total, 135 blood samples were TCR-sequenced: some 43 ophthalmopathy, approximately 75 hyperthyroidism and roughly 17 hyperthyroidism-to-ophthalmopathy patients. To explore V-J signatures distinguishing ophthalmopathy from hyperthyroidism, a discovery set of 100 patients (about 43 ophthalmopathy, 55 to 60 stable hyperthyroidism) was enrolled. The independent validation cohort included approximately 19 hyperthyroidism patients plus 17 patients who later progressed from hyperthyroidism to ophthalmopathy. In about six hyperthyroidism patients, the T-cell repertoires found in thyroid tissue were compared with those found in blood. Following sampling, methimazole starting at 30 mg daily was administered to hyperthyroidism patients, and high-dose intravenous methylprednisolone was administered to ophthalmopathy patients.

CDR1 and CDR2 are drawn from the germline V gene (reference sequence): GTSNPN, SVGIG. V is pruned by 7 bases and J by 7 bases, leaving 7 bases of the junction without a gene match. CDR3 length: 12 amino acids, cysteine to phenylalanine. The sequence is cut down to CDR3 DNA, 36 bases in frame from base 1. What the authors observed across the whole study: The 13-signature model separated ophthalmopathy from stable hyperthyroidism with 85% to 90% sensitivity and about 81% specificity in cross-validation, and 80%/75% in the test set. Sample size was not predetermined statistically, and investigators were not blinded to group allocation. In validation, the model predicted ophthalmopathy progression with about 71% sensitivity and roughly 78% specificity; more than ten predicted patients were CT-confirmed with GO in a median of approximately six months. Among expanded thyroid clonotypes with frequency above 0.001, most also showed up in blood, which suggests that blood repertoires may reflect the thyroid immune response.

TCR beta CDR3 regions were amplified from RNA transcripts for repertoire sequencing. The first round was an RT-PCR using HTBI primers with the Qiagen OneStep RT-PCR kit, and this first round was followed by a second-round multiplex PCR, then size selection and purification. Libraries were sequenced on an Illumina HiSeq2000 using paired-end 100 bp reads. From the authors' description of their analysis: SOAPnuke was used to process the reads, removing any read that contained adapters or uncalled bases, had a mean Phred below 15, or lacked an exact match to the constant primer or identifier. COPE v1.2.5 was used to merge the high-quality paired reads. Unique nucleotide sequences were defined as clonotypes and aligned to IMGT TRB V, D and J references using MiTCR v1.1. Only V-J combinations with frequency above 0.0001 were analysed, covering around 99% of repertoires. A TCR clonal expansion and chaos score per V-J combination was defined as the ratio of F50 clonal expansion to chaos observed in the TCRdist matrix. Welch's t-statistics and random forest were used to reduce the features to about 12 V-J combinations, which were then used as input to a naive Bayes classifier. The similarity between thyroid and blood repertoires was quantified using the Morisita-Horn index. Starting from the raw public reads, TCRdb applied fastp trimming at Q25, assembled clones with MiXCR and retained in-frame beta chains. Identical CDR3 protein sequences are pooled into one entry, listed with their most common genes and DNA. The V and J calls come from TCRdb's annotation, not from the publication. This sample lists a few hundred thousand distinct CDR3 sequences; about 18% were detected once. The top ten clones comprise approximately 2.4% of the sample.

Hyperthyroidism was defined as stable when no progression to ophthalmopathy occurred within 18 months of follow-up. Hyperthyroidism patients were newly diagnosed, with disease duration under 2 months, and aged 18 to 65 years. Patients with other autoimmune diseases, uncontrolled infections, pregnancy or lactation were excluded. Diagnosis relied on clinical symptoms, serum thyroxine, TRAb, thyroid ultrasound and orbital computed tomography. Ficoll-Paque density gradient centrifugation was used to isolate PBMCs from around 10 ml of fresh peripheral blood. Total RNA was extracted with Trizol reagent and quality-checked on an Agilent 2100 Bioanalyzer.

The rearrangement combines TRBV30 with TRBJ1-1; TRBD1 agrees with 9 junctional bases. This TCR derives from an adult woman with stable Graves' hyperthyroidism. Source material: peripheral blood. The nucleotide sequence reads TGTGCCTCGGGACAGGGCTCGTTTGAAGCTTTCTTT. This sequence encodes CASGQGSFEAFF. Full variable domain (CDR3 extended with the reference TRBV30 and TRBJ1-1 proteins): SQTIHQWPATLVQPVGSPLSLECTVEGTSNPNLYWYRQAAGRGLQLLFYSVGIGQISSEVPQNLSASRPQDRQFILSSKKLLLSDSGFYLCASGQGSFEAFFGQGTRLTVV.